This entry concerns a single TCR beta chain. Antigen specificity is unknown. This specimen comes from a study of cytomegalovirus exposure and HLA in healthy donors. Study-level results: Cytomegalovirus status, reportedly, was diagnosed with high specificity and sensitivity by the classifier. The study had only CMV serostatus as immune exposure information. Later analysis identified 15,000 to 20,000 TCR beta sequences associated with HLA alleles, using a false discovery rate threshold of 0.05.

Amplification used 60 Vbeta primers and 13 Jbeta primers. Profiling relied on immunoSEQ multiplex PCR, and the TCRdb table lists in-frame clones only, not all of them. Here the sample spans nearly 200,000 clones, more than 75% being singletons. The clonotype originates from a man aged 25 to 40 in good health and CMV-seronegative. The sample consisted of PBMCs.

The CDR3 sequence: CASSFFPLRDNEKLFF. CDR3 in DNA: TGCGCCAGCAGCTTCTTCCCGTTGCGGGATAATGAAAAACTGTTTTTT. The chain couples TRBV5-1 to TRBJ1-4; D uncertain. V gave up 2 bases and J gave up 4 bases, with 15 bases separating them. CDR1 and CDR2 (germline): SGHRS, YFSETQ. The CDR3 is made up of 16 amino acids.